This entry lists 9 T cell receptor beta chains sequenced from one sample in a study of T-cell reconstitution after alpha-beta-depleted transplantation in children. Molecular barcoding with unique molecular identifiers was used for the TCRbeta library. TCRdb reprocessed the PCR reads via MiXCR and lists one record per CDR3 protein. The sample lists about 170,000 distinct CDR3 sequences, over 8.5% occurring once. Source: PBMCs, taken before TCRalphabeta/CD19-depleted stem cell transplant. The receptor source for this set is a boy aged 2-9 years with acute myeloid leukemia, due to receive a stem cell transplant.

This clonotype was counted ten times or more. The rearrangement uses TRBV20-1 and TRBJ2-7; 8 bases agree with TRBD1. V was clipped by 1 base and J by 7 bases; unmatched bases: 0. CDR1 and CDR2 (germline): DFQATT, SNEGSKA (reference sequence). The CDR3 sequence is 11 residues long. The CDR3 sequence is CSARGQGEQYF. CDR3 coding DNA: TGCAGTGCTAGAGGACAGGGGGAGCAGTACTTC.

This clonotype occurred many times. The chain has TRBV4-2 and TRBJ1-6; D uncertain. The germline V gene has CDR1 LGHNA and CDR2 YNFKEQ. The V and J ends lost 1 base and 0 bases respectively, with 10 bases between them. The CDR3 runs to 17 residues. CDR3 nucleotide sequence: TGTGCCAGCAGCCAAGCAAGACTTAGCTCCTATAATTCACCCCTCCACTTT. Translating it yields CASSQARLSSYNSPLHF.

The table lists this clonotype with many counts. This chain uses TRBV3-1 with TRBJ2-5; D gene ambiguous. V lost 1 base to trimming and J lost 5 bases, with 8 bases between them. CDR3 size: 13 residues. The germline CDR1 and CDR2 sequences are LGHDT and YNNKEL (reference sequence). CDR3 protein: CASSQAAGETQYF. The CDR3 bases are TGTGCCAGCAGCCAAGCAGCTGGGGAGACCCAGTACTTC.

Ten or more counts support this clonotype. The genes are TRBV20-1 and TRBJ1-4, with unresolved D. V lost 3 bases and J 5 bases, leaving 13 bases between the germline ends. CDR1 DFQATT and CDR2 SNEGSKA come from the germline V gene (reference sequence). The CDR3 is 14 amino acids. In DNA form, the CDR3 reads TGCAGTGCTAGGGTCGGCGGCGGCAATGAAAAACTGTTTTTT. This sequence encodes CSARVGGGNEKLFF.

The sample holds many counts of this clonotype. The chain couples TRBV4-1 to TRBJ2-7; the D gene could be TRBD1 or TRBD2 (5 bases each). Trimming stripped 1 base from V and 2 bases from J, with 12 bases between. The CDR3 length is 15 residues. The germline CDR1 and CDR2 sequences are MGHRA and YSYEKL. CDR3 sequence: CASSQGVGTTYEQYF. In DNA, the CDR3 is TGCGCCAGCAGCCAAGGGGTGGGGACCACCTACGAGCAGTACTTC.

This clonotype was recorded many times. The V and J genes are TRBV11-2 and TRBJ2-1; D is possibly TRBD2 (5 bases). The CDR3 contains 16 residues. CDR1 SGHAT and CDR2 FQNNGV come from the germline V gene. V dropped 1 base and J dropped 2 bases, with 12 bases sitting between them. CDR3 sequence: CASSLALAAAYNEQFF. The CDR3 DNA follows: TGTGCCAGCAGCTTAGCCCTAGCCGCGGCCTACAATGAGCAGTTCTTC.

This clonotype showed up many times. The chain employs TRBV14 and TRBJ2-1; 12 bases match TRBD2. V dropped 4 bases and J dropped 3; count of bases not matched to a gene: 7. Germline CDR1 reads SGHDN; CDR2 reads FVKESK. The CDR3 is 17 amino acids. CDR3 loop: CASSPGTSGSLYNEQFF. CDR3 coding DNA: TGTGCCAGCAGCCCTGGGACTAGCGGGTCTCTCTACAATGAGCAGTTCTTC. Full variable domain (outside the CDR3, taken from reference TRBV14 and TRBJ2-1): EAGVTQFPSHSVIEKGQTVTLRCDPISGHDNLYWYRRVMGKEIKFLLHFVKESKQDESGMPNNRFLAERTGGTYSTLKVQPAELEDSGVYFCASSPGTSGSLYNEQFFGPGTRLTVL.

This clonotype was found many times. The chain combines TRBV7-9 with TRBJ1-6, with TRBD1 as a possible D gene (6 bases). CDR1 and CDR2 from the germline V gene are SEHNR and FQNEAQ (reference sequence). The length of the CDR3 is 14 residues. Trimming pared 5 bases from V and 5 bases from J, leaving 10 bases between. The CDR3 DNA sequence: TGTGCCAGCAGCGGGACACCGGATAATTCACCCCTCCACTTT. Amino acids: CASSGTPDNSPLHF.

This clonotype was counted only a few times. V and J are TRBV19 and TRBJ1-2, with TRBD1 as a possible D gene (6 bases). Germline CDR1 LNHDA, CDR2 SQIVND (reference sequence). There are 16 residues in the CDR3. V lost 5 bases, J lost 3 bases, and 19 bases lay in between. The CDR3 region is CASSVPERDNYYGYTF. The CDR3 nucleotides read TGTGCCAGTAGTGTGCCAGAACGGGACAACTACTATGGCTACACCTTC.